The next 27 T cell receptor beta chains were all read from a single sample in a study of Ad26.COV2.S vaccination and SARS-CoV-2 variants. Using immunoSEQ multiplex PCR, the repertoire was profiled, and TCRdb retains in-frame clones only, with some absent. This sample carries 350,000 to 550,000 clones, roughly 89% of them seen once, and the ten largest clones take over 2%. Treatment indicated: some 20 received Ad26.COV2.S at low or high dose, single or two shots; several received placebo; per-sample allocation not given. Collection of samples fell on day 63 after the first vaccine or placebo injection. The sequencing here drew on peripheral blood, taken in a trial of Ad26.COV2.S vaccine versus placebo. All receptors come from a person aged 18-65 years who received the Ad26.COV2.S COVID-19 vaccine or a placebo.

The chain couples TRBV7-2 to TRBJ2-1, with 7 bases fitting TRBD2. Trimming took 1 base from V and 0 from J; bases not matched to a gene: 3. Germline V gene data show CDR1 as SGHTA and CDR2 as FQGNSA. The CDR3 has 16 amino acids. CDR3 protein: CASSLVGGSSYNEQFF. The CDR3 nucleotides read TGTGCCAGCAGCTTAGTGGGAGGGAGCTCCTACAATGAGCAGTTCTTC.

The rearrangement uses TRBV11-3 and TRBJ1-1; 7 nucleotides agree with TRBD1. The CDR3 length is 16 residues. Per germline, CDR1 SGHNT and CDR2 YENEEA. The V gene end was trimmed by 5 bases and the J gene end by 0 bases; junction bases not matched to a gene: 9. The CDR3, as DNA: TGTGCCAGCAGCCCGAATAACAGGGGACTGAACACTGAAGCTTTCTTT. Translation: CASSPNNRGLNTEAFF.

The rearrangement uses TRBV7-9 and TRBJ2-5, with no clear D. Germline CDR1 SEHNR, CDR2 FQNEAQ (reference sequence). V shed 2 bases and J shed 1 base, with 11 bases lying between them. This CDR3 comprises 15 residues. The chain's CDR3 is CASSLSLWVQETQYF. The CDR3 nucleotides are TGTGCCAGCAGCTTATCGCTGTGGGTCCAAGAGACCCAGTACTTC.

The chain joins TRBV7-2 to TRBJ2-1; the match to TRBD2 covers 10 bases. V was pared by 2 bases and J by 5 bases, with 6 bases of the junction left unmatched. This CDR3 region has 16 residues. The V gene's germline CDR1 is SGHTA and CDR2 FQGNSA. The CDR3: CASSLQLAGPNNEQFF. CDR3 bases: TGTGCCAGCAGCTTACAACTAGCGGGGCCTAACAATGAGCAGTTCTTC.

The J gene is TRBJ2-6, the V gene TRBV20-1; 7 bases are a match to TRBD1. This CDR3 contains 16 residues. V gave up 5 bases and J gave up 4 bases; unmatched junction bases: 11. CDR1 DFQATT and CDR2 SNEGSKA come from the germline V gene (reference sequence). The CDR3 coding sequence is TGCAGTGCTCGTGGGACAGTGGGTCGGGGGGCCAACGTCCTGACTTTC. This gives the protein CSARGTVGRGANVLTF.

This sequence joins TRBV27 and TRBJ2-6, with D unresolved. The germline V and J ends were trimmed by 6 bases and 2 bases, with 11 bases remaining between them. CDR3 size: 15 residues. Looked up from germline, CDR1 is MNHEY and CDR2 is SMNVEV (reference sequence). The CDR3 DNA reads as TGTGCCAGCAGCCTAGGAAGGCCTGGGGCCAACGTCCTGACTTTC. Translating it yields CASSLGRPGANVLTF.

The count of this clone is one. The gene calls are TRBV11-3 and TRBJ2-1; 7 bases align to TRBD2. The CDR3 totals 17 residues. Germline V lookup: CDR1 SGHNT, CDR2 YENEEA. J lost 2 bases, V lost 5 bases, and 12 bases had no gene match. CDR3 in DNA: TGTGCCAGCAGCCCCGGGCGGCGGGAGTGGCCCTACAATGAGCAGTTCTTC. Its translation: CASSPGRREWPYNEQFF.

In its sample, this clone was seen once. CDR3 residues: CASRHSWGLSGELFF. As DNA, the CDR3 is TGTGCCAGCAGACATAGCTGGGGACTGTCCGGGGAGCTGTTTTTT. The V and J genes are TRBV11-2 and TRBJ2-2; perhaps TRBD2 as D (6 bases). Germline CDR1 and CDR2: SGHAT and FQNNGV. CDR3 length: 15 residues. V was shortened by 6 bases and J by 6 bases, with 17 bases between the two germline ends.

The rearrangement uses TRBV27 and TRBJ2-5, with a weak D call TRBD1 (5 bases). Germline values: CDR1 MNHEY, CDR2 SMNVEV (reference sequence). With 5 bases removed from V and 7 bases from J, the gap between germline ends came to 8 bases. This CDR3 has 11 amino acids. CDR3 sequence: CASSKGVTQYF. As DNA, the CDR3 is TGTGCCAGCAGTAAAGGGGTGACCCAGTACTTC.

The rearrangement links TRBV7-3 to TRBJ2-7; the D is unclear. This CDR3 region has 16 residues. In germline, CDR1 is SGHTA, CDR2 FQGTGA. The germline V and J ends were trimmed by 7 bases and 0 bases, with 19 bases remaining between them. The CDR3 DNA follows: TGTGCCAGCACCCACGTTGGGCCCCGGTGCTCCTACGAGCAGTACGTC. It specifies CASTHVGPRCSYEQYV.

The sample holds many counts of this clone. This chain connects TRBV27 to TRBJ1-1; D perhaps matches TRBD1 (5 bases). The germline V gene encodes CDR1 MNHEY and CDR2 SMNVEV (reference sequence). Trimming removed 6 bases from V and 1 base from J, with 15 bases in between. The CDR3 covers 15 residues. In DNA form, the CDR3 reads TGTGCCAGCAGGCTTATGGGGACTTCGAACACTGAAGCTTTCTTT. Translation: CASRLMGTSNTEAFF.

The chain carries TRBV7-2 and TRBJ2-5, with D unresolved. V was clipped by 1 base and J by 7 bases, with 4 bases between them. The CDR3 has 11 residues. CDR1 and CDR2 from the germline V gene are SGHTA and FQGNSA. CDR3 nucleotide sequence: TGTGCCAGCAGCTTAGTGGTGACCCAGTACTTC. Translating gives CASSLVVTQYF. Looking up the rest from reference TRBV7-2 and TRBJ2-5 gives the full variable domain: GAGVSQSPSNKVTEKGKDVELRCDPISGHTALYWYRQSLGQGLEFLIYFQGNSAPDKSGLPSDRFSAERTGGSVSTLTIQRTQQEDSAVYLCASSLVVTQYFGPGTRLLVL.

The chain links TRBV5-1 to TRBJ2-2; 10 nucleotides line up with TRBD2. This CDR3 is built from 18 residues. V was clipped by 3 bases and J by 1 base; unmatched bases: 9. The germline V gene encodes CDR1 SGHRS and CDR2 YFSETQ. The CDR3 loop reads CASSSDPTSGWNTGELFF. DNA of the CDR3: TGCGCCAGCAGCTCCGACCCGACTAGCGGGTGGAACACCGGGGAGCTGTTTTTT. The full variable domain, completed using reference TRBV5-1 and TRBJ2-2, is KAGVTQTPRYLIKTRGQQVTLSCSPISGHRSVSWYQQTPGQGLQFLFEYFSETQRNKGNFPGRFSGRQFSNSRSEMNVSTLELGDSALYLCASSSDPTSGWNTGELFFGEGSRLTVL.

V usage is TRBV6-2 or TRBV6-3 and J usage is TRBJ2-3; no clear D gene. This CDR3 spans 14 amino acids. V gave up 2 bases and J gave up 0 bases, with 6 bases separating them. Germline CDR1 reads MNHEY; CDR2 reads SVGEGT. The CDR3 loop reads CASSYGPSTDTQYF. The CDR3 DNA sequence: TGTGCCAGCAGTTACGGCCCAAGCACAGATACGCAGTATTTT.

The CDR3 nucleotides read TGTGCCAGCAGTCCCTATTCAGGGAGGCCTAATGAAAAACTGTTTTTT. This encodes CASSPYSGRPNEKLFF. The V gene is TRBV28, the J gene TRBJ1-4; tentative D call: TRBD1 (5 bases). The CDR3 loop spans 16 amino acids. Germline loops: CDR1 MDHEN, CDR2 SYDVKM. Trimming stripped 5 bases from V and 3 bases from J, with 16 bases between.

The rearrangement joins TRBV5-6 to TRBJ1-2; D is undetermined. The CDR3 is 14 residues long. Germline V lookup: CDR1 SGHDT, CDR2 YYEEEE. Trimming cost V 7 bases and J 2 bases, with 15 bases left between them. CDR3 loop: CASGEIGENYGYTF. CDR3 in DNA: TGTGCCAGCGGCGAAATAGGAGAAAACTATGGCTACACCTTC.

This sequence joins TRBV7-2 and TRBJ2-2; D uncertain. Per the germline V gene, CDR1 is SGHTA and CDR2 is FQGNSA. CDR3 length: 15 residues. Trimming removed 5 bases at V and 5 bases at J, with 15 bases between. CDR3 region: CASSPQTSTTGELFF. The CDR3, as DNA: TGTGCCAGCAGCCCACAGACAAGTACTACCGGGGAGCTGTTTTTT.

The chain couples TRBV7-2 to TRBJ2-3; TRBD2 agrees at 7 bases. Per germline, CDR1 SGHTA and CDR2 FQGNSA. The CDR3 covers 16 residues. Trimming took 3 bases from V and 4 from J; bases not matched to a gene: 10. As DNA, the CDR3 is TGTGCCAGCAGCTTCGGTTCATTAGCGGGCTCAGATACGCAGTATTTT. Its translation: CASSFGSLAGSDTQYF.

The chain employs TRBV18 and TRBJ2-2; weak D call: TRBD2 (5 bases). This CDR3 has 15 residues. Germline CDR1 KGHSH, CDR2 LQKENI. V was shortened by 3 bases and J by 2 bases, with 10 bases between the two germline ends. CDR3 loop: CASSPAGLNTGELFF. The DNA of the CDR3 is TGTGCCAGCTCACCGGCTGGACTTAACACCGGGGAGCTGTTTTTT.

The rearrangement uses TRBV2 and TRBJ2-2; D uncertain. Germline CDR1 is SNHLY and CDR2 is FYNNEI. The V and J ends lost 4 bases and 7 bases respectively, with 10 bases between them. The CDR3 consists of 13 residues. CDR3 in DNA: TGTGCCAGCAGTGGAGGCAGTTTCGGGGAGCTGTTTTTT. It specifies CASSGGSFGELFF. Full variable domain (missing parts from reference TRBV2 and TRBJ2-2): EPEVTQTPSHQVTQMGQEVILRCVPISNHLYFYWYRQILGQKVEFLVSFYNNEISEKSEIFDDQFSVERPDGSNFTLKIRSTKLEDSAMYFCASSGGSFGELFFGEGSRLTVL.

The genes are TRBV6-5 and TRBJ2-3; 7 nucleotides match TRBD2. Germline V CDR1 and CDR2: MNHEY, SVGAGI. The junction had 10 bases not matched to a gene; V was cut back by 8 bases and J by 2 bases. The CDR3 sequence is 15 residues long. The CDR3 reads CASSHSSGSTDTQYF. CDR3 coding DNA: TGTGCCAGCTCCCACTCTAGCGGTTCCACAGATACGCAGTATTTT.

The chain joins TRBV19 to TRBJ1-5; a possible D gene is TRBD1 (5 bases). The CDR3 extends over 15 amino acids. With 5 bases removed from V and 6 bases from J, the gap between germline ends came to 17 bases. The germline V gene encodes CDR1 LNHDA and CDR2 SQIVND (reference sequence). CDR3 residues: CASSQGSGLGQPQHF. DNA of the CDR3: TGTGCCAGTAGTCAGGGCTCGGGGTTGGGTCAGCCCCAGCATTTT.

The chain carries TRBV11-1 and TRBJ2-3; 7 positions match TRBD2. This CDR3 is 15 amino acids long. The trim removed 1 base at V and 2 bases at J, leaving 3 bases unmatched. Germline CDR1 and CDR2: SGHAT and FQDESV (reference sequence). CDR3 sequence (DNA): TGTGCCAGCAGCTTAGGAAGCGGGAACACAGATACGCAGTATTTT. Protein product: CASSLGSGNTDTQYF.

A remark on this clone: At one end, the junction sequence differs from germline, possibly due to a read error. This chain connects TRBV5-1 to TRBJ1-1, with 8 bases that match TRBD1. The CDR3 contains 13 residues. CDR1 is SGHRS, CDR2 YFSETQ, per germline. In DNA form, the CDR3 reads TGCGCCAGCAGCTTGGCAGGGGGCGCTTCCGGCCACTTT. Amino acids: CASSLAGGASGHF.

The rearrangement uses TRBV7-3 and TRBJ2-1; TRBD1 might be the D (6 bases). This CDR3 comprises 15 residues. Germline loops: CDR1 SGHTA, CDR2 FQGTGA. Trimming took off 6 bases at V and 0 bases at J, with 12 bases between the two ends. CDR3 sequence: CASSVLGASYNEQFF. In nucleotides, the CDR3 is TGTGCCAGCAGTGTACTGGGGGCCTCCTACAATGAGCAGTTCTTC. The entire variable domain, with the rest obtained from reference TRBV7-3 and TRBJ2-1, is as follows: GAGVSQTPSNKVTEKGKYVELRCDPISGHTALYWYRQSLGQGPEFLIYFQGTGAADDSGLPNDRFFAVRPEGSVSTLKIQRTERGDSAVYLCASSVLGASYNEQFFGPGTRLTVL.

The CDR3 DNA sequence: TGTGCCAGCAGTTTTCTACAGGGAGGCTCTGGAAACACCATATATTTT. This gives the protein CASSFLQGGSGNTIYF. V and J are TRBV28 and TRBJ1-3; D is perhaps TRBD1 (6 bases). Germline values: CDR1 MDHEN, CDR2 SYDVKM. The CDR3 sequence is 16 residues long. The V end was cut by 3 bases, the J end by 0 bases, with 12 bases between.

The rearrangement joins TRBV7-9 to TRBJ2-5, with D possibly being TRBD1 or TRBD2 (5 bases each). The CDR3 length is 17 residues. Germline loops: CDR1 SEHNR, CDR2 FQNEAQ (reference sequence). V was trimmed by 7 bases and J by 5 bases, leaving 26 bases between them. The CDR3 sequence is CASIPYGDRGRRETQYF. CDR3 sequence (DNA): TGTGCCAGCATCCCCTATGGGGACCGCGGACGAAGGGAGACCCAGTACTTC.